A single T cell receptor (beta chain) is shown here with its context. Its specificity is not known. This sample is drawn from a study of T cell responses to AZD1222 COVID-19 vaccine. Here immunoSEQ multiplex PCR was the method, and the copy in TCRdb shows in-frame clones only, minus some. Seen here are about 180,000 clones, 85% to 95% observed once, and the top ten hold approximately 1.5%. Study-wide results and caveats: Among vaccine-associated CD4 TCRs, coverage spanned spike, with dominance at 160-218 and 743-854. The study reported that nearly half of spike-specific TCRs target unmutated variant regions.

Sequenced material: peripheral blood, taken 28 days after the second AZD1222 dose. The origin of this receptor is an adult who received the AZD1222 COVID-19 vaccine.

The CDR3 reads CASSLLHPYSSGNTIYF. CDR3 DNA sequence: TGTGCCAGCAGTTTACTCCACCCCTACTCCTCTGGAAACACCATATATTTT. The chain combines TRBV28 with TRBJ1-3; D gene unclear. This CDR3 has 17 amino acids. Germline V gene sequence: CDR1 MDHEN, CDR2 SYDVKM. V was clipped by 2 bases and J by 0 bases, with 14 bases between them.